Listed below are T cell receptor beta chains from one sample, sequenced in a study of spatial heterogeneity in lung cancer. A single record per CDR3 protein comes from TCRdb applying MiXCR to the 5' RACE reads. Here the sample spans about 36,000 distinct CDR3 sequences, around 7.6% being singletons. The sequences come from PBMCs, collected at follow-up. Receptor source: a male donor with early-stage non-small cell lung cancer. CDR3s include the opening cysteine and the closing phenylalanine or tryptophan. A D gene is named only where the DNA matches it firmly. Each size is once, few, many or a size class.

V gene	D gene	J gene	clone size	CDR3 protein	CDR3 DNA
TRBV7-8	-	TRBJ1-5	many	CASSPHGADQPQHF	TGTGCCAGCAGCCCGCACGGGGCCGATCAGCCCCAGCATTTT
TRBV5-6	-	TRBJ2-3	few	CASSLMRMGGHPDTQYF	TGTGCCAGCAGCTTAATGAGAATGGGGGGCCATCCAGATACGCAGTATTTT
TRBV5-1	TRBD2	TRBJ2-3	few	CASSRGLQPSTDTQYF	TGCGCCAGCAGCAGGGGACTACAGCCTAGCACAGATACGCAGTATTTT
TRBV7-6	TRBD1	TRBJ2-2	many	CASRLGQGGTGELFF	TGTGCCAGCAGGTTAGGACAGGGAGGCACCGGGGAGCTGTTTTTT
TRBV24-1	-	TRBJ2-6	many	CATSESGANVLTF	TGTGCCACCAGTGAGTCGGGGGCCAACGTCCTGACTTTC
TRBV5-5	-	TRBJ2-5	many	CASSLESTSETQYF	TGTGCCAGCAGCTTGGAGTCCACTAGCGAGACCCAGTACTTC
TRBV5-1	-	TRBJ2-2	few	CASSLWGGETGELFF	TGCGCCAGCAGCCTCTGGGGGGGCGAAACCGGGGAGCTGTTTTTT
TRBV10-3	-	TRBJ2-7	many	CAISERQGGNEQYF	TGTGCCATCAGTGAGAGGCAGGGTGGCAACGAGCAGTACTTC
TRBV30	-	TRBJ1-6	many	CAWSSYNSPLHF	TGTGCCTGGAGCTCCTATAATTCACCCCTCCACTTT
TRBV7-9	-	TRBJ2-7	many	CASSTPLTYEQYF	TGTGCCAGCAGTACACCCCTAACCTACGAGCAGTACTTC
TRBV11-1	-	TRBJ1-2	many	CASSPRGAGANYGYTF	TGTGCCAGCAGCCCCCGTGGGGCCGGAGCTAACTATGGCTACACCTTC
TRBV24-1	-	TRBJ2-2	many	CATSVATGELFF	TGTGCCACCAGTGTTGCCACCGGGGAGCTGTTTTTT
TRBV7-2	-	TRBJ2-6	many	CASSFKSSGANVLTF	TGTGCCAGCAGCTTTAAAAGCTCTGGGGCCAACGTCCTGACTTTC
TRBV20-1	-	TRBJ2-1	many	CSATGERREYNEQFF	TGCAGTGCTACGGGTGAACGCCGAGAGTACAATGAGCAGTTCTTC
TRBV12-3/TRBV12-4	-	TRBJ2-5	few	CASREGPLGETQYF	TGTGCCAGCAGAGAGGGACCCCTGGGAGAGACCCAGTACTTC
TRBV30	-	TRBJ2-6	many	CAWSVLPGVGANVLTF	TGTGCCTGGAGTGTCCTTCCGGGGGTTGGGGCCAACGTCCTGACTTTC
TRBV5-1	TRBD1	TRBJ1-2	many	CASSLAPGQSNYGYTF	TGCGCCAGCAGCTTAGCCCCGGGACAGAGTAACTATGGCTACACCTTC
TRBV12-3/TRBV12-4	TRBD1	TRBJ2-1	many	CASSRGVRDRRYDEQFF	TGTGCCAGCAGCCGAGGAGTTCGGGACAGACGATACGATGAGCAGTTCTTC
TRBV20-1	-	TRBJ2-7	many	CSATGQGYEQYF	TGCAGTGCTACAGGGCAGGGCTACGAGCAGTACTTC